Presented here are 16 T cell receptor beta chains from one specimen sequenced in a study of T cell responses to AZD1222 COVID-19 vaccine. Repertoires were generated with immunoSEQ multiplex PCR, while TCRdb's copy carries only in-frame clones and drops some. There are some 170,000 clones in the sample; around 89% occur only once, and roughly 4% lies in the top ten. The specimen comprised peripheral blood, sampled 28 days after the second AZD1222 dose. These receptors were collected from an adult who received the AZD1222 COVID-19 vaccine.

In this sample, this clone turned up once. The CDR3 loop is CASSYRGLGQPQHF. The CDR3, as DNA: TGTGCCAGCAGTTACCGGGGTCTCGGGCAGCCCCAGCATTTT. The chain has TRBV6-5 and TRBJ1-5, with unresolved D. The CDR3 spans 14 residues. The germline V gene encodes CDR1 MNHEY and CDR2 SVGAGI. Trimming took 2 bases from V and 7 from J, leaving 12 bases between them.

This chain connects TRBV20-1 to TRBJ1-4; a possible D gene is TRBD1 (5 bases). CDR3 size: 14 residues. The ends were cut back, 3 bases at V and 8 bases at J, with 16 bases in the middle. Germline CDR1 and CDR2: DFQATT and SNEGSKA (reference sequence). CDR3 bases: TGCAGTGCTAGTAGCGGGCCAGGGTGGGAAAAACTGTTTTTT. Translation: CSASSGPGWEKLFF.

This clone was found once. The J gene is TRBJ2-7, the V gene TRBV13; the D gene is possibly TRBD2 (5 bases). Between the trimmed V and J ends, which lost 5 bases and 9 bases, there was a span of 20 bases. The CDR3 runs to 14 residues. Germline CDR1 and CDR2: PRHDT and FYEKMQ (reference sequence). The CDR3 spells CASSTTSGNSRQYF. In DNA form, the CDR3 reads TGTGCCAGCAGCACAACCTCGGGGAACTCCCGGCAGTACTTC.

The chain couples TRBV30 to TRBJ2-1; the match to TRBD2 covers 12 bases. Germline V gene data show CDR1 as GTSNPN and CDR2 as SVGIG (reference sequence). Germline trimming cut 0 bases from V and 7 bases from J; bases unmatched to any gene: 4. The CDR3 has 15 residues. The DNA of the CDR3 is TGTGCCTGGAGTGTATTCCTAGCGGGGGGGAATGAGCAGTTCTTC. It codes for CAWSVFLAGGNEQFF.

In its sample, this clone was seen once. This chain connects TRBV6-5 to TRBJ2-2; TRBD1 might be the D (6 bases). The V end lost 8 bases, the J end lost 6 bases, and 16 bases lay between the germline ends. Germline CDR1 is MNHEY and CDR2 is SVGAGI. The CDR3 sequence is 14 residues long. For the CDR3, the DNA is TGTGCCAGCTGGAAACAGGGAGTGGCCGGGGAGCTGTTTTTT. Translated: CASWKQGVAGELFF.

CDR3 sequence reads: CASSVEFTGELFF. The CDR3 DNA reads as TGTGCCAGCAGCGTAGAGTTCACCGGGGAGCTGTTTTTT. The chain uses TRBV9 and TRBJ2-2; D remains ambiguous. This CDR3 is built from 13 residues. V lost 0 bases to trimming and J lost 4 bases, with 4 bases between them. CDR1 is SGDLS and CDR2 is YYNGEE in the germline V gene. Based on the CDR3 plus reference TRBV9 and TRBJ2-2, the full variable domain is DSGVTQTPKHLITATGQRVTLRCSPRSGDLSVYWYQQSLDQGLQFLIQYYNGEERAKGNILERFSAQQFPDLHSELNLSSLELGDSALYFCASSVEFTGELFFGEGSRLTVL.

The chain links TRBV7-7 to TRBJ2-7; D call uncertain. This CDR3 region has 13 residues. The ends were cut back, 3 bases at V and 6 bases at J, with 12 bases in the middle. Germline V gene data show CDR1 as SSHAT and CDR2 as FNYEAQ (reference sequence). As DNA, the CDR3 is TGTGCCAGCAGCTTTACAGATTCAAGCGAGCAGTACTTC. This translates into CASSFTDSSEQYF.

This clone was found once. The chain recombines TRBV7-3 with TRBJ2-5, with D maybe TRBD2 (6 bases). The CDR3 has 14 residues. Germline CDR1 SGHTA, CDR2 FQGTGA. Trimming took 0 bases from V and 1 from J, leaving 6 bases between them. In nucleotides, the CDR3 is TGTGCCAGCAGCTTAACGACTAGCCAAGAGACCCAGTACTTC. Translated: CASSLTTSQETQYF.

The CDR3 loop is CASSLASVTGELFF. The CDR3 nucleotides read TGCGCCAGCAGCTTGGCCTCGGTCACCGGGGAGCTGTTTTTT. This chain uses TRBV5-1 with TRBJ2-2; D gene ambiguous. CDR1 and CDR2 (germline): SGHRS, YFSETQ. The CDR3 extends over 14 amino acids. Trimming left V 0 bases short and J 4 bases short, with 7 bases between.

This chain's CDR3 is CASSLGGQVNSPLHF. The CDR3 DNA is TGTGCCAGCAGCTTAGGAGGGCAGGTTAATTCACCCCTCCACTTT. V gene TRBV13 combines with J gene TRBJ1-6; D is uncertain. Trimming cost V 0 bases and J 6 bases, with 9 bases left between them. CDR3 length: 15 residues. Germline V CDR1 and CDR2: PRHDT, FYEKMQ (reference sequence).

The chain is built from TRBV19 and TRBJ1-6; TRBD1 agrees at 8 bases. Germline V gives CDR1 LNHDA, CDR2 SQIVND (reference sequence). V trimming: 3 bases; J trimming: 6 bases; junction bases outside the gene matches: 10. This CDR3 spans 17 amino acids. The CDR3 spells CASSILNDRGPNSPLHF. The CDR3 DNA follows: TGTGCCAGTAGTATCTTAAATGACAGGGGACCTAATTCACCCCTCCACTTT.

The chain combines TRBV28 with TRBJ1-2, with a possible D match to TRBD1 (5 bases). Germline V CDR1 and CDR2: MDHEN, SYDVKM. The CDR3 totals 13 residues. V was cut by 5 bases and J by 8 bases, with 15 bases left in between. The CDR3 DNA reads TGTGCCAGCAGTCCCCTGGTGGGGGAAGGCTACACCTTC. Its translation is CASSPLVGEGYTF.

The table lists this clone with a few counts. CDR3: CASRERAGVYNSPLHF. CDR3 in DNA: TGTGCCAGCAGGGAACGAGCGGGGGTCTATAATTCACCCCTCCACTTT. The chain uses TRBV2 and TRBJ1-6, with D perhaps matching TRBD1 (5 bases). CDR1 SNHLY and CDR2 FYNNEI come from the germline V gene. The CDR3 has 16 residues. Trimming removed 6 bases at V and 3 bases at J, with 15 bases between.

The chain joins TRBV7-6 to TRBJ2-5; a weak D match, TRBD1 (6 bases). The germline V gene has CDR1 SGHVS and CDR2 FNYEAQ. The V gene lost 0 bases and the J gene lost 5 bases, with 10 bases spanning the gap. The CDR3 runs to 14 residues. CDR3 loop: CASSLAIDRETQYF. The CDR3 DNA sequence: TGTGCCAGCAGCTTAGCGATCGACAGGGAGACCCAGTACTTC.

The V gene is TRBV10-2, the J gene TRBJ2-2; D is unresolved. From germline, CDR1 is WSHSY and CDR2 SAAADI. The CDR3 is 13 amino acids. Between the trimmed V and J ends, which lost 5 bases and 7 bases, there was a span of 11 bases. CDR3 nucleotide sequence: TGCGCCAGCAGTCTTCGGGCCCTCGGGGAGCTGTTTTTT. Translating it yields CASSLRALGELFF.

The chain combines TRBV18 with TRBJ1-1; possibly TRBD1 for D (5 bases). Germline CDR1 and CDR2: KGHSH and LQKENI. This CDR3 region has 15 residues. Trimming pared 2 bases from V and 4 bases from J, leaving 14 bases between. CDR3 in DNA: TGTGCCAGCTCACCAGTCCAGGGTAAGGGCACTGAAGCTTTCTTT. It is translated as CASSPVQGKGTEAFF.